This T cell receptor beta chain was captured by sequencing in a study of T-cell reconstitution after alpha-beta-depleted transplantation in children. Study-wide results and caveats: Approximately two months post-transplant, alpha-beta T cells reportedly originated from several hundred expanded graft clones. Most T-cell counts and diversity one year after the transplant came from T cells that were newly produced.

A library of TCRbeta sequences, prepared with unique molecular identifiers, was generated. TCRdb processed the PCR reads anew with MiXCR; each CDR3 protein has one entry. The sample lists around 450,000 distinct CDR3 sequences, roughly a tenth seen once, with roughly 2.1% in the top ten. Trimming stripped 7 bases from V and 4 bases from J, with 13 bases between. Germline CDR1 is MDHEN and CDR2 is SYDVKM. This CDR3 spans 13 amino acids. This clonotype was picked up many times. As yet, its antigen is unknown. The source is a child aged 2 to 10 with inherited bone marrow failure, due to receive a stem cell transplant. Sequencing used PBMCs, obtained before TCRalphabeta/CD19-depleted stem cell transplant. This chain joins TRBV28 and TRBJ2-5; tentatively, D is TRBD2 (6 bases). This CDR3 is CASTPGDSETQYF. The CDR3 DNA follows: TGTGCCAGCACCCCGGGAGATTCAGAGACCCAGTACTTC. The variable domain in full, with the rest retrieved from reference TRBV28 and TRBJ2-5, is DVKVTQSSRYLVKRTGEKVFLECVQDMDHENMFWYRQDPGLGLRLIYFSYDVKMKEKGDIPEGYSVSREKKERFSLILESASTNQTSMYLCASTPGDSETQYFGPGTRLLVL.